Listed here are 3 T cell receptor beta chains from one sample, sequenced in a study of shared clonotypes between healthy human individuals. Assay used: immunoSEQ multiplex PCR; TCRdb lists only in-frame clones, some missing. This table holds about 1.1 million clones, 60% to 85% found once. The sample was memory CD4+ T cells from PBMCs. Subset: CD45RA-negative fraction. These receptors were taken from a man younger than 35 in good health. Some clones in this sample may be carry-over from other donors' samples.

This rearrangement joins TRBV6-1 to TRBJ1-5, with D possibly being TRBD1 (5 bases). This CDR3 is 13 amino acids long. Germline V gene data show CDR1 as MNHNS and CDR2 as SASEGT. V lost 3 bases, J lost 7 bases, and 10 bases lay in between. The CDR3 DNA reads as TGTGCCAGCAGTGATCGAGGGGTCCAGCCCCAGCATTTT. Residues: CASSDRGVQPQHF.

The J gene is TRBJ2-7, the V gene TRBV28; D gene uncertain. The CDR3 is made up of 14 amino acids. Germline V CDR1 and CDR2: MDHEN, SYDVKM. Trimming cost V 3 bases and J 5 bases, with 14 bases left between them. In nucleotides, the CDR3 is TGTGCCAGCAGTTTGTATAGAATCCCCCACGAGCAGTACTTC. Encoded protein: CASSLYRIPHEQYF.

The chain recombines TRBV29-1 with TRBJ1-4; 7 bases line up with TRBD1. V lost 5 bases, J lost 5 bases, and 8 bases stayed unmatched. CDR1 and CDR2 (germline): SQVTM, ANQGSEA. This CDR3 comprises 14 residues. CDR3 amino acids: CSVQSGTENEKLFF. CDR3 bases: TGCAGCGTTCAATCCGGGACAGAGAATGAAAAACTGTTTTTT.